This entry lists 14 T cell receptor beta chains sequenced from one sample in a study of cytomegalovirus exposure and HLA in healthy donors. The primer mix had 60 Vbeta and 13 Jbeta primers. Profiled with immunoSEQ multiplex PCR; TCRdb holds only in-frame clones, not every one. This table has roughly 130,000 clones, 74% appearing once. Sequences were obtained from PBMCs. Source of these receptors: a man aged 18 to 29 in good health and CMV-seropositive.

The CDR3: CASSSQQPILNEKLFF. The CDR3 DNA reads TGTGCCAGCAGCTCGCAACAGCCCATCCTAAATGAAAAACTGTTTTTT. The rearrangement joins TRBV5-6 to TRBJ1-4; no clear D gene. The V gene's germline CDR1 is SGHDT and CDR2 YYEEEE. Trimming took 3 bases from V and 5 from J, leaving 17 bases between them. There are 16 residues in the CDR3.

This clone appeared a single time. V usage is TRBV2 and J usage is TRBJ2-5; TRBD2 might be the D (6 bases). V was clipped by 8 bases and J by 1 base, with 20 bases between them. Germline CDR1 is SNHLY and CDR2 is FYNNEI. CDR3 length equals 16 residues. Here the CDR3 DNA reads TGTGCCAGCGTCTACCTCGGCCGGGACTCCCAAGAGACCCAGTACTTC. Translation gives CASVYLGRDSQETQYF.

The chain uses TRBV5-5 and TRBJ2-1, with D perhaps matching TRBD2 (5 bases). This CDR3 has 15 residues. CDR1 and CDR2 (germline): SGHKS, YYEKEE (reference sequence). Between the trimmed V and J ends, which lost 5 bases and 6 bases, there was a span of 18 bases. CDR3 DNA sequence: TGTGCCAGCAGGTCGACTATTTCGTTAGGCAATGAGCAGTTCTTC. Protein product: CASRSTISLGNEQFF.

This chain uses TRBV5-8 with TRBJ1-6; possible D gene TRBD1, 5 bases. This CDR3 spans 14 amino acids. The germline V gene has CDR1 SGHTS and CDR2 YDEGEE. The V end was cut by 0 bases, the J end by 8 bases, with 9 bases between. CDR3 residues: CASSLGRGDSPLHF. CDR3 nucleotides: TGTGCCAGCAGCTTGGGTAGGGGCGATTCACCCCTCCACTTT.

This clone was observed a few times. V usage is TRBV4-3 and J usage is TRBJ2-2; possible D gene TRBD1, 5 bases. Germline values: CDR1 LGHNA, CDR2 YSLEER. The CDR3 runs to 16 residues. V lost 0 bases to trimming and J lost 4 bases, with 12 bases between them. The CDR3 sequence is CASSQDRQGRTGELFF. For the CDR3, the DNA is TGCGCCAGCAGCCAAGATAGGCAGGGTCGCACCGGGGAGCTGTTTTTT.

The gene calls are TRBV5-1 and TRBJ1-2; weak D call: TRBD1 (6 bases). Trimming stripped 4 bases from V and 6 bases from J, with 16 bases between. Germline CDR1 is SGHRS and CDR2 is YFSETQ. This CDR3 is built from 14 residues. The CDR3 bases are TGCGCCAGCAGCACCCAACAGGGTCGAGATGGCTACACCTTC. Translating gives CASSTQQGRDGYTF.

The chain joins TRBV18 to TRBJ2-1, with a possible D match to TRBD2 (5 bases). Trimming removed 8 bases from V and 0 bases from J, with 14 bases in between. The CDR3 has 15 residues. CDR1 KGHSH and CDR2 LQKENI come from the germline V gene. The CDR3 protein is CASTYSVSSYNEQFF. CDR3 bases: TGTGCCAGCACATATAGCGTAAGCTCCTACAATGAGCAGTTCTTC.

This chain uses TRBV7-2 with TRBJ1-3, with D maybe TRBD1 (5 bases). V lost 5 bases, J lost 2 bases, and 13 bases lay in between. This CDR3 has 15 residues. Germline V gene lookup returns CDR1 SGHTA and CDR2 FQGNSA. The CDR3 region is CASSLPGGAGNTIYF. DNA of the CDR3: TGTGCCAGCAGCCTGCCGGGGGGAGCTGGAAACACCATATATTTT.

The chain has TRBV19 and TRBJ1-2, with 7 nucleotides matching TRBD1. The J segment lost 7 bases and the V segment lost 5 bases, leaving 10 bases of the junction unmatched. CDR3 length: 14 amino acids. Germline-derived CDR1 and CDR2 are LNHDA and SQIVND (reference sequence). CDR3 in amino acids: CASSHYDRDSGYTF. CDR3 in DNA: TGTGCCAGTAGTCATTACGACAGGGACTCTGGCTACACCTTC. Drawing the rest from reference TRBV19 and TRBJ1-2, the complete variable domain is DGGITQSPKYLFRKEGQNVTLSCEQNLNHDAMYWYRQDPGQGLRLIYYSQIVNDFQKGDIAEGYSVSREKKESFPLTVTSAQKNPTAFYLCASSHYDRDSGYTFGSGTRLTVV.

With regard to this clone: Other DNA sequences within the sample encode an identical CDR3. V gene TRBV5-1 combines with J gene TRBJ2-7; D remains unclear. The germline V gene encodes CDR1 SGHRS and CDR2 YFSETQ. The CDR3 is 12 amino acids. V was shortened by 1 base and J by 2 bases, with 4 bases between the two germline ends. DNA for the CDR3: TGCGCCAGCAGCTTGCCGGCCTACGAGCAGTACTTC. Translated, it gives CASSLPAYEQYF.

The chain is built from TRBV7-9 and TRBJ1-2, with D possibly TRBD1 on 5 matching bases. CDR1 SEHNR and CDR2 FQNEAQ come from the germline V gene (reference sequence). The V and J ends lost 1 base and 2 bases respectively, with 11 bases between them. There are 15 residues in the CDR3. The CDR3 spells CASSLDRGINYGYTF. In DNA form, the CDR3 reads TGTGCCAGCAGCTTAGATCGGGGGATAAACTATGGCTACACCTTC.

The V call is TRBV19, the J call TRBJ2-5, with a tentative D call TRBD1 (5 bases). Germline assignment: CDR1 LNHDA and CDR2 SQIVND (reference sequence). This CDR3 has 14 amino acids. The V and J ends lost 3 bases and 4 bases respectively, with 12 bases between them. This CDR3 is CASSMWGAGETQYF. CDR3 in DNA: TGTGCCAGTAGTATGTGGGGCGCTGGAGAGACCCAGTACTTC.

Concerning this clone itself: The junction departs from the called germline gene at one end, perhaps through a read error. The chain combines TRBV5-4 with TRBJ2-1, with D possibly being TRBD2 (6 bases). Germline-derived CDR1 and CDR2 are SGHNT and YYREEE (reference sequence). This CDR3 contains 13 residues. DNA of the CDR3: TGCGCTTGGGGGGAAAGCTCCTACAATGAGCAGTTCTTC. Residues: CAWGESSYNEQFF.

The chain is built from TRBV4-2 and TRBJ2-2; the match to TRBD2 covers 8 bases. The V segment lost 0 bases and the J segment 5 bases; nucleotides outside the gene matches: 5. The CDR3 contains 16 residues. CDR1 is LGHNA, CDR2 YNFKEQ, per germline. The DNA for the CDR3 is TGTGCCAGCAGCCAAGATCGAGGCGGGAGGACCGGGGAGCTGTTTTTT. As protein: CASSQDRGGRTGELFF.